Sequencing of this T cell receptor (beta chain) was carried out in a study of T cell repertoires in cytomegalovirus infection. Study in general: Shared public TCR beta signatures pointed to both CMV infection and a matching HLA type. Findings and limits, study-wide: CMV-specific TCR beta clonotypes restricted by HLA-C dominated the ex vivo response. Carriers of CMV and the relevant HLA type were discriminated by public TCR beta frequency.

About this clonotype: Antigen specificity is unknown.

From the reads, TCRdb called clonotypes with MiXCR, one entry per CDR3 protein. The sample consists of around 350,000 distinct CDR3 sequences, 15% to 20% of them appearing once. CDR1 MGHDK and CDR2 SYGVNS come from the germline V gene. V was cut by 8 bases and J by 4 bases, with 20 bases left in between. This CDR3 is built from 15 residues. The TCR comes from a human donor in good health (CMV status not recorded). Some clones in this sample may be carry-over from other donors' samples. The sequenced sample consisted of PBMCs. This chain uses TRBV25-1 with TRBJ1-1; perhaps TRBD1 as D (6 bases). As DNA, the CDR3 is TGTGCCAGCGACGAGCAGGGGCGGAGAGGCACTGAAGCTTTCTTT. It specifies CASDEQGRRGTEAFF.